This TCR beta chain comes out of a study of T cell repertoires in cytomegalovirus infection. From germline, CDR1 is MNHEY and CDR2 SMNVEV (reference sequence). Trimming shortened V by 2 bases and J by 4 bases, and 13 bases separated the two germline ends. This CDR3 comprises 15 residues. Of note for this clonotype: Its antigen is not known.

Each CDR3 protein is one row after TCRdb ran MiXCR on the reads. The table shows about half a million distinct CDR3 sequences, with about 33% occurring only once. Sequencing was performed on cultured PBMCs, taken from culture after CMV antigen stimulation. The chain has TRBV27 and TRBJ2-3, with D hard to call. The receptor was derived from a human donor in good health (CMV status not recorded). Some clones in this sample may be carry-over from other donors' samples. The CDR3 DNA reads TGTGCCAGCAGTTTACGGAGTTTTATGGCAGATACGCAGTATTTT. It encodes CASSLRSFMADTQYF.